This T cell receptor beta chain derives from a study of identical twins. TCRdb reprocessed the 5' RACE reads via MiXCR and lists one record per CDR3 protein. The repertoire holds under 250,000 distinct CDR3 sequences, with approximately 8.3% as singletons. The CDR3 runs 15 residues. The trim removed 4 bases at V and 4 bases at J, leaving 7 bases unmatched. Germline V lookup: CDR1 MNHEY, CDR2 SMNVEV (reference sequence). These data were likewise used in another study, on yellow fever vaccine responses in identical twins. As reported in that work: Reportedly, the T cell response mounted by twins to vaccine seemed partly convergent, partly personalized.

The sample consisted of memory (CD45RO+) T cells sorted from blood. The source is a woman aged 18-29 years in good health. This chain joins TRBV27 and TRBJ2-5; TRBD1 agrees at 9 bases. The CDR3: CASSSSGTGLETQYF. DNA of the CDR3: TGTGCCAGCAGTTCCTCCGGGACAGGGCTAGAGACCCAGTACTTC.